The 9 T cell receptor beta chains below all came from one sample that was sequenced in a study of cytomegalovirus exposure and HLA in healthy donors. The PCR used 60 Vbeta and 13 Jbeta primers. Here immunoSEQ multiplex PCR was the method, and the copy in TCRdb shows in-frame clones only, minus some. Among over 150,000 clones, approximately 80% were seen once, and the ten largest hold about 7%. Source material: PBMCs. These receptors all stem from a man aged 30-40 years in good health and CMV-seropositive.

This chain links TRBV5-6 with TRBJ1-2; possible D gene TRBD1, 6 bases. The CDR3 length is 13 residues. Trimming shortened V by 0 bases and J by 4 bases, and 7 bases separated the two germline ends. In germline, CDR1 is SGHDT, CDR2 YYEEEE. CDR3 DNA: TGTGCCAGCAGCTTGGTAGGGGGCTATGGCTACACCTTC. Protein: CASSLVGGYGYTF. The variable domain in full, with the rest retrieved from reference TRBV5-6 and TRBJ1-2, is DAGVTQSPTHLIKTRGQQVTLRCSPKSGHDTVSWYQQALGQGPQFIFQYYEEEERQRGNFPDRFSGHQFPNYSSELNVNALLLGDSALYLCASSLVGGYGYTFGSGTRLTVV.

The chain has TRBV6-1 and TRBJ1-5; 7 bases align to TRBD1. This CDR3 contains 14 residues. V lost 6 bases, J lost 2 bases, and 4 bases stayed unmatched. Germline loops: CDR1 MNHNS, CDR2 SASEGT. The chain's CDR3 is CASSPDRGNQPQHF. For the CDR3, the DNA is TGTGCCAGCAGCCCAGACAGGGGCAATCAGCCCCAGCATTTT.

This clone has just one count. The genes are TRBV28 and TRBJ1-1; D might be TRBD1 (6 bases). V lost 6 bases and J lost 1, with 9 bases in between. The CDR3 runs to 13 residues. Per germline, CDR1 MDHEN and CDR2 SYDVKM. The chain's CDR3 is CASRETGNTEAFF. In DNA form, the CDR3 reads TGTGCCAGCAGGGAGACAGGGAACACTGAAGCTTTCTTT.

CDR3 in amino acids: CASSLDLDVPGGAETQYF. CDR3 nucleotides: TGTGCCAGCAGCTTGGACCTGGACGTTCCGGGGGGTGCGGAGACCCAGTACTTC. The chain employs TRBV5-4 and TRBJ2-5, with 7 bases lining up with TRBD2. Germline values: CDR1 SGHNT, CDR2 YYREEE (reference sequence). This CDR3 region has 18 residues. The ends lost 0 bases at V and 5 bases at J; junction bases unmatched: 16.

J is TRBJ2-7 and V is TRBV2, with 11 positions matching TRBD2. Germline V gives CDR1 SNHLY, CDR2 FYNNEI. The CDR3 is 14 amino acids. V dropped 4 bases and J dropped 4; count of bases not matched to a gene: 3. CDR3 amino acids: CASSVAGGRYEQYF. The CDR3 DNA reads as TGTGCCAGCAGTGTAGCGGGGGGGCGGTACGAGCAGTACTTC.

CDR3 amino acids: CAEHGTASYEQYF. CDR3 bases: TGCGCGGAACACGGGACAGCATCCTACGAGCAGTACTTC. The V gene is TRBV10-1, the J gene TRBJ2-7; 7 bases agree with TRBD1. CDR3 length: 13 amino acids. Germline CDR1 is WNHNN and CDR2 is SYGVQD (reference sequence).

The V call is TRBV29-1, the J call TRBJ2-1; 10 nucleotides line up with TRBD2. CDR3 length: 15 amino acids. The junction had 9 bases not matched to a gene; V was cut back by 2 bases and J by 8 bases. CDR1 and CDR2 from the germline V gene are SQVTM and ANQGSEA. CDR3 region: CSVESKAGGPYEQFF. CDR3 DNA: TGCAGCGTTGAATCCAAAGCGGGAGGGCCCTATGAGCAGTTCTTC.

The chain's CDR3 is CASSLSPPGGRHQPQHF. In DNA, the CDR3 is TGTGCCAGCAGCTTATCCCCGCCAGGGGGCAGGCACCAGCCCCAGCATTTT. The gene calls are TRBV7-6 and TRBJ1-5, with TRBD1 identical over 8 bases. V gave up 2 bases and J gave up 7 bases; unmatched junction bases: 13. This CDR3 spans 17 amino acids. From germline, CDR1 is SGHVS and CDR2 FNYEAQ.

This chain links TRBV5-6 with TRBJ1-4; 7 bases are shared with TRBD1. CDR3 length equals 15 residues. V shed 4 bases, J shed 8 bases, and the junction held 11 bases outside the gene matches. Germline V CDR1 and CDR2: SGHDT, YYEEEE. CDR3 residues: CASSPAGGTNEKLFF. The CDR3 coding sequence is TGTGCCAGCAGCCCAGCAGGGGGGACCAACGAAAAACTGTTTTTT.